Listed below are T cell receptor beta chains from one sample, sequenced in a study of cytomegalovirus exposure and HLA in healthy donors. Method: immunoSEQ multiplex PCR; TCRdb's copy keeps in-frame clones and lacks some. The table records over 150,000 clones, around 75% of them present only once. Sequenced: PBMCs. The receptors here all came from a man younger than 35 in good health and CMV-seronegative. The CDR3 runs from the conserved cysteine through the conserved F or W. A D gene is named only where the DNA matches it firmly. Clone size is stated in some rows and not others, as once, few, many or a class when expanded.

j_call: TRBJ2-5; d_call: TRBD2; clone_size: -; v_call: TRBV5-1; cdr3_aa: CASSLEASGAQETQYF; cdr3_nt: TGCGCCAGCAGCTTGGAGGCTAGCGGTGCCCAAGAGACCCAGTACTTC
j_call: TRBJ2-7; d_call: TRBD2; clone_size: few; v_call: TRBV18; cdr3_aa: CASSPGSGRVYEQYF; cdr3_nt: TGTGCCAGCTCACCAGGAAGCGGGAGGGTTTACGAGCAGTACTTC
j_call: TRBJ1-6; d_call: -; clone_size: -; v_call: TRBV30; cdr3_aa: CAWSVQGGAPLHF; cdr3_nt: TGTGCCTGGAGTGTACAAGGGGGGGCACCCCTCCACTTT
j_call: TRBJ2-1; d_call: TRBD2; clone_size: -; v_call: TRBV11-2; cdr3_aa: CASSFLREGHEQFF; cdr3_nt: TGTGCCAGCAGCTTCCTGCGGGAGGGGCATGAGCAGTTCTTC
j_call: TRBJ1-5; d_call: -; clone_size: -; v_call: TRBV4-1; cdr3_aa: CASSQVSFPRQENQPQHF; cdr3_nt: TGCGCCAGCAGCCAAGTCAGCTTTCCCCGACAGGAAAATCAGCCCCAGCATTTT
j_call: TRBJ2-7; d_call: -; clone_size: once; v_call: TRBV21-1; cdr3_aa: CASTPPRQANEQYF; cdr3_nt: TGTGCCAGCACCCCACCCAGACAGGCAAACGAGCAGTACTTC
j_call: TRBJ2-1; d_call: TRBD2; clone_size: -; v_call: TRBV7-8; cdr3_aa: CASSLARLAHEQFF; cdr3_nt: TGTGCCAGCAGCTTAGCAAGACTAGCCCATGAGCAGTTCTTC
j_call: TRBJ2-1; d_call: TRBD1; clone_size: few; v_call: TRBV4-3; cdr3_aa: CASSSGQGAVDEQFF; cdr3_nt: TGCGCCAGCAGCTCTGGACAGGGGGCGGTGGATGAGCAGTTCTTC
j_call: TRBJ2-7; d_call: TRBD2; clone_size: -; v_call: TRBV9; cdr3_aa: CASSEGGSGYEQYF; cdr3_nt: TGTGCCAGCAGCGAAGGCGGGAGCGGCTACGAGCAGTACTTC
j_call: TRBJ1-4; d_call: -; clone_size: -; v_call: TRBV12-5; cdr3_aa: CASGSPGGNEKLFF; cdr3_nt: TGTGCTAGTGGTTCCCCAGGTGGGAATGAAAAACTGTTTTTT
j_call: TRBJ2-3; d_call: TRBD2; clone_size: -; v_call: TRBV7-2; cdr3_aa: CASSFRASGLGDTQYF; cdr3_nt: TGTGCCAGCAGCTTCAGGGCTAGCGGGCTAGGGGATACGCAGTATTTT
j_call: TRBJ1-1; d_call: TRBD1; clone_size: once; v_call: TRBV5-8; cdr3_aa: CASSLLDRALKSDTEAFF; cdr3_nt: TGTGCCAGCAGCCTACTGGACAGGGCCCTAAAGAGTGACACTGAAGCTTTCTTT
j_call: TRBJ1-1; d_call: -; clone_size: -; v_call: TRBV5-1; cdr3_aa: CASSLDRNTEAFF; cdr3_nt: TGCGCCAGCAGCTTGGATAGGAACACTGAAGCTTTCTTT